This T cell receptor beta chain derives from a study of T-cell reconstitution after alpha-beta-depleted transplantation in children. This clonotype was detected many times. Using unique molecular identifiers, the investigators prepared the TCRbeta library. TCRdb analysed the PCR reads with MiXCR anew, one entry per CDR3 protein. The profile shows fewer than 120,000 distinct CDR3 sequences, about 9.4% of them singletons. V lost 2 bases, J lost 2 bases, and 4 bases lay in between. The CDR3 has 12 residues. Per germline, CDR1 MNHEY and CDR2 SMNVEV (reference sequence). The sequence was collected from a human donor who donated a stem cell graft to a child with acute lymphoblastic leukemia. The chain recombines TRBV27 with TRBJ2-7; the D is unclear. Sample: PBMCs from the stem cell graft donor, taken from the stem cell graft. In nucleotides, the CDR3 is TGTGCCAGCAGTTTACCCCCCTACGAGCAGTACTTC. It specifies CASSLPPYEQYF.